A single sample gave rise to the 17 T cell receptor beta chains below, sequenced in a study of cytomegalovirus exposure and HLA in healthy donors. The PCR had 60 Vbeta and 13 Jbeta primers. Libraries were prepared by immunoSEQ multiplex PCR; TCRdb keeps only in-frame clonotypes and omits some of them. Of approximately 100,000 clones listed, around three quarters are singletons. Sequencing input: PBMCs. The receptors come from a human donor in good health.

The chain recombines TRBV6-1 with TRBJ2-7, with D maybe TRBD2 (6 bases). CDR3 size: 13 residues. Trimming removed 6 bases at V and 5 bases at J, with 14 bases between. Germline values: CDR1 MNHNS, CDR2 SASEGT. The CDR3 nucleotides are TGTGCCAGCAGGTTCGGGAGAGCCAACGAGCAGTACTTC. Protein sequence: CASRFGRANEQYF.

The chain recombines TRBV19 with TRBJ2-3, with a tentative D call TRBD2 (6 bases). There are 15 residues in the CDR3. Trimming cost V 2 bases and J 1 base, with 10 bases left between them. Germline-derived CDR1 and CDR2 are LNHDA and SQIVND (reference sequence). CDR3 sequence (DNA): TGTGCCAGTAGTATATTCCGCGGGGGCACAGATACGCAGTATTTT. It is translated as CASSIFRGGTDTQYF.

This clone was seen once. The chain employs TRBV5-5 and TRBJ2-7; TRBD2 aligns across 10 bases. The CDR3 loop spans 18 amino acids. CDR1 SGHKS and CDR2 YYEKEE come from the germline V gene (reference sequence). The V segment lost 0 bases and the J segment 0 bases; nucleotides outside the gene matches: 9. CDR3 protein: CASSLARLAGVGSYEQYF. The CDR3 DNA reads as TGTGCCAGCAGCTTGGCTCGTCTAGCGGGAGTAGGCTCCTACGAGCAGTACTTC.

The chain has TRBV7-7 and TRBJ2-2; the match to TRBD2 covers 16 bases. CDR1 is SSHAT, CDR2 FNYEAQ, per germline (reference sequence). The CDR3 is made up of 20 amino acids. V gave up 5 bases and J gave up 1 base; unmatched junction bases: 10. The CDR3 DNA follows: TGTGCCAGCAGCGGGACTAGCGGGAGGGCCGCATCCGTGAACACCGGGGAGCTGTTTTTT. Translation: CASSGTSGRAASVNTGELFF.

The chain recombines TRBV7-9 with TRBJ2-5, with D perhaps matching TRBD1 (6 bases). The CDR3 has 14 residues. Per germline, CDR1 SEHNR and CDR2 FQNEAQ (reference sequence). The V end lost 6 bases, the J end lost 1 base, and 12 bases lay between the germline ends. For the CDR3, the DNA is TGTGCCAGCAGGACGCCAGGGGTCCAAGAGACCCAGTACTTC. Translated: CASRTPGVQETQYF.

The rearrangement uses TRBV4-2 and TRBJ2-7, with TRBD1 as a possible D gene (6 bases). The CDR3 contains 14 residues. Trimming shortened V by 1 base and J by 4 bases, and 11 bases separated the two germline ends. Germline CDR1 and CDR2: LGHNA and YNFKEQ. As DNA, the CDR3 is TGTGCCAGCAGCCAAGCGGGACAACTATACGAGCAGTACTTC. Encoded protein: CASSQAGQLYEQYF.

The chain joins TRBV30 to TRBJ1-2, with D perhaps matching TRBD1 (6 bases). The ends were cut back, 0 bases at V and 8 bases at J, with 16 bases in the middle. The CDR3 has 14 residues. The germline V gene has CDR1 GTSNPN and CDR2 SVGIG (reference sequence). The CDR3 coding sequence is TGTGCCTGGAGTGTACGGCAGGGGATTAACGGCTACACCTTC. It translates to CAWSVRQGINGYTF. Together with reference TRBV30 and TRBJ1-2, the CDR3 gives the full variable domain: SQTIHQWPATLVQPVGSPLSLECTVEGTSNPNLYWYRQAAGRGLQLLFYSVGIGQISSEVPQNLSASRPQDRQFILSSKKLLLSDSGFYLCAWSVRQGINGYTFGSGTRLTVV.

This chain uses TRBV7-2 with TRBJ1-4, with 11 bases matching TRBD1. Trimming cost V 6 bases and J 8 bases; bases outside gene matches: 11. Germline V gives CDR1 SGHTA, CDR2 FQGNSA. The CDR3 runs 16 residues. CDR3 DNA: TGTGCCAGCAGATTCGGACAGGGGGCCGGGGGAGAAAAACTGTTTTTT. It codes for CASRFGQGAGGEKLFF.

This clone turned up a few times. The chain couples TRBV30 to TRBJ2-2; a possible D gene is TRBD1 (6 bases). This CDR3 region has 13 residues. The ends were cut back, 3 bases at V and 6 bases at J, with 11 bases in the middle. The germline gives CDR1 GTSNPN, CDR2 SVGIG (reference sequence). CDR3 sequence (DNA): TGTGCCTGGAGCGGGCACAGGGCCGGGGAGCTGTTTTTT. This gives the protein CAWSGHRAGELFF.

Only one count was recorded for this clone. The rearrangement uses TRBV5-1 and TRBJ2-1; 8 positions agree with TRBD1. V was pared by 5 bases and J by 5 bases, with 6 bases of the junction left unmatched. From germline, CDR1 is SGHRS and CDR2 YFSETQ. This CDR3 has 14 residues. Here the CDR3 DNA reads TGCGCCAGCAGAACAGGGGGGATAAACAATGAGCAGTTCTTC. Encoded protein: CASRTGGINNEQFF.

V is TRBV2 and J is TRBJ1-5, with 8 bases matching TRBD1. The V and J ends lost 6 bases and 0 bases, in that order; junction bases with no gene match: 4. The CDR3 consists of 15 residues. Germline V lookup: CDR1 SNHLY, CDR2 FYNNEI. This chain's CDR3 is CASSGDRHSNQPQHF. The CDR3 DNA is TGTGCCAGCAGCGGGGACAGGCATAGCAATCAGCCCCAGCATTTT.

The V call is TRBV11-2, the J call TRBJ2-3; D not resolved. The germline V gene has CDR1 SGHAT and CDR2 FQNNGV. The CDR3 runs 16 residues. V was shortened by 5 bases and J by 3 bases, with 18 bases between the two germline ends. The CDR3 nucleotides are TGTGCCAGCAGCCTCACCATCCGAAGGAGTACAGATACGCAGTATTTT. Its translation: CASSLTIRRSTDTQYF.

This chain links TRBV19 with TRBJ1-5; D gene ambiguous. The CDR3 covers 14 residues. Trimming took off 7 bases at V and 5 bases at J, with 15 bases between the two ends. The germline V gene has CDR1 LNHDA and CDR2 SQIVND (reference sequence). CDR3 amino acids: CASTPRRQDQPQHF. The CDR3 DNA sequence: TGTGCCAGTACCCCCCGGAGGCAAGATCAGCCCCAGCATTTT.

The chain employs TRBV2 and TRBJ1-4; D perhaps matches TRBD1 (6 bases). The CDR3 runs 14 residues. V was cut by 4 bases and J by 7 bases, with 13 bases left in between. Germline lookup yields CDR1 SNHLY and CDR2 FYNNEI. CDR3: CASSGRGVLEKLFF. DNA of the CDR3: TGTGCCAGCAGTGGCAGGGGAGTTCTTGAAAAACTGTTTTTT.

CDR3 sequence reads: CASSQEGARVRVSAMAEAFF. The CDR3 nucleotides are TGCGCCAGCAGCCAAGAAGGGGCAAGGGTACGGGTTTCGGCTATGGCTGAAGCTTTCTTT. The chain has TRBV4-1 and TRBJ1-1; tentative D call: TRBD1 (5 bases). Germline V gene data show CDR1 as MGHRA and CDR2 as YSYEKL. The germline V and J ends were trimmed by 0 bases and 6 bases, with 29 bases remaining between them. The CDR3 covers 20 residues.

The rearrangement links TRBV15 to TRBJ1-1; 7 bases line up with TRBD1. The CDR3 loop spans 15 amino acids. Germline loops: CDR1 LNHNV, CDR2 YYDKDF (reference sequence). Trimming cost V 0 bases and J 5 bases; bases outside gene matches: 6. The DNA of the CDR3 is TGTGCCACCAGCAGAGATTTTGGGGGACAGACTGAAGCTTTCTTT. This sequence encodes CATSRDFGGQTEAFF.

This chain uses TRBV5-1 with TRBJ2-7; no reliable D call. Germline CDR1 reads SGHRS; CDR2 reads YFSETQ. The V end was cut by 0 bases, the J end by 5 bases, with 21 bases between. The CDR3 spans 17 residues. The CDR3 reads CASSLEVVGGSVDEQYF. DNA of the CDR3: TGCGCCAGCAGCTTGGAGGTGGTAGGCGGCAGCGTCGACGAGCAGTACTTC. The complete variable domain, with remaining parts taken from reference TRBV5-1 and TRBJ2-7, reads KAGVTQTPRYLIKTRGQQVTLSCSPISGHRSVSWYQQTPGQGLQFLFEYFSETQRNKGNFPGRFSGRQFSNSRSEMNVSTLELGDSALYLCASSLEVVGGSVDEQYFGPGTRLTVT.